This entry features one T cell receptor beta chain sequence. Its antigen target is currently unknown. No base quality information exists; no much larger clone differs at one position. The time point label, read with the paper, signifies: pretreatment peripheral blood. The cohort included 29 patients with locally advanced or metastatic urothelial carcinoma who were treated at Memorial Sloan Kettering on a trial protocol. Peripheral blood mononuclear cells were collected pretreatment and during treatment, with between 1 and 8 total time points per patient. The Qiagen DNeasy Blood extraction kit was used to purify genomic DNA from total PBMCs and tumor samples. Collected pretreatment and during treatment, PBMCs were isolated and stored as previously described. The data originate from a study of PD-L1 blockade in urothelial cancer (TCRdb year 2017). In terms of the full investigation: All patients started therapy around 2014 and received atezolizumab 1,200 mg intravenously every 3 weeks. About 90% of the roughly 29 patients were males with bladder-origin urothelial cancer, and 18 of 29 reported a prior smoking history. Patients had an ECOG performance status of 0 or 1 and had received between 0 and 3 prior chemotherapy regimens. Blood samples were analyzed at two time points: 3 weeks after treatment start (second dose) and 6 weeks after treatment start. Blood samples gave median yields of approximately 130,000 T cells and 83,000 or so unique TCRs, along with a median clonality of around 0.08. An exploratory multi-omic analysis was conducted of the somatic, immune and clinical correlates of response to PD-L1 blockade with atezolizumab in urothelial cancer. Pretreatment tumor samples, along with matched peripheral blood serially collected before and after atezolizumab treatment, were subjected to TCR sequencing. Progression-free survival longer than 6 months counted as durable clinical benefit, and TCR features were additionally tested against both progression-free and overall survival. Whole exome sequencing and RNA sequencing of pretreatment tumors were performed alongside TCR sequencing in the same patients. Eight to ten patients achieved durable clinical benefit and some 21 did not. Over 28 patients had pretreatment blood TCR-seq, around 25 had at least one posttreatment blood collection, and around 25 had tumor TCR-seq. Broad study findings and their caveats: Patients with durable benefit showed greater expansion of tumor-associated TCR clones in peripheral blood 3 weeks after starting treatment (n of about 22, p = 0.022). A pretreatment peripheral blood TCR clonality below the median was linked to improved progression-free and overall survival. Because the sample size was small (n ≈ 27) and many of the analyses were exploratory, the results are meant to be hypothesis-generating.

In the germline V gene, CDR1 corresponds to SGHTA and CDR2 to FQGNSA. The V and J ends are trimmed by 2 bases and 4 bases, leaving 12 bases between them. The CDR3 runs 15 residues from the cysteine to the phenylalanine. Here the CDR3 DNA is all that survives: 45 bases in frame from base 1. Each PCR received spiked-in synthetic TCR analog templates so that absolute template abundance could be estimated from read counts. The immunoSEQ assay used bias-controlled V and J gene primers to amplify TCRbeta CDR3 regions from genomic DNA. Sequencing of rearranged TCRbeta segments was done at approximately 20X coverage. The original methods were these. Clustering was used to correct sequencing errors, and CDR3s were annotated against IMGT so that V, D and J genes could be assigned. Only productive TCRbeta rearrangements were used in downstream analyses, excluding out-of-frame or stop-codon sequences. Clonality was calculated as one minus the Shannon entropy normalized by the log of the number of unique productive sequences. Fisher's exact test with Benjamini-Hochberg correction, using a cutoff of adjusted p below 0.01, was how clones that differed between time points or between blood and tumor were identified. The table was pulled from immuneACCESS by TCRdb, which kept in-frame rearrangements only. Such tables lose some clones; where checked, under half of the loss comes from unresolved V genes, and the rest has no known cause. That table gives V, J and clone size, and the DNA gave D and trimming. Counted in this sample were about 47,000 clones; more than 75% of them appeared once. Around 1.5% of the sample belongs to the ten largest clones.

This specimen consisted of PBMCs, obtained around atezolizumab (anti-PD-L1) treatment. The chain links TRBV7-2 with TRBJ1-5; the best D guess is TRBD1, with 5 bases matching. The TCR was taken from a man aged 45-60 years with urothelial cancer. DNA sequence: TGTGCCAGCAGCTTAAAGGTGGGGGGTAATCAGCCCCAGCATTTT. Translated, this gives CASSLKVGGNQPQHF.